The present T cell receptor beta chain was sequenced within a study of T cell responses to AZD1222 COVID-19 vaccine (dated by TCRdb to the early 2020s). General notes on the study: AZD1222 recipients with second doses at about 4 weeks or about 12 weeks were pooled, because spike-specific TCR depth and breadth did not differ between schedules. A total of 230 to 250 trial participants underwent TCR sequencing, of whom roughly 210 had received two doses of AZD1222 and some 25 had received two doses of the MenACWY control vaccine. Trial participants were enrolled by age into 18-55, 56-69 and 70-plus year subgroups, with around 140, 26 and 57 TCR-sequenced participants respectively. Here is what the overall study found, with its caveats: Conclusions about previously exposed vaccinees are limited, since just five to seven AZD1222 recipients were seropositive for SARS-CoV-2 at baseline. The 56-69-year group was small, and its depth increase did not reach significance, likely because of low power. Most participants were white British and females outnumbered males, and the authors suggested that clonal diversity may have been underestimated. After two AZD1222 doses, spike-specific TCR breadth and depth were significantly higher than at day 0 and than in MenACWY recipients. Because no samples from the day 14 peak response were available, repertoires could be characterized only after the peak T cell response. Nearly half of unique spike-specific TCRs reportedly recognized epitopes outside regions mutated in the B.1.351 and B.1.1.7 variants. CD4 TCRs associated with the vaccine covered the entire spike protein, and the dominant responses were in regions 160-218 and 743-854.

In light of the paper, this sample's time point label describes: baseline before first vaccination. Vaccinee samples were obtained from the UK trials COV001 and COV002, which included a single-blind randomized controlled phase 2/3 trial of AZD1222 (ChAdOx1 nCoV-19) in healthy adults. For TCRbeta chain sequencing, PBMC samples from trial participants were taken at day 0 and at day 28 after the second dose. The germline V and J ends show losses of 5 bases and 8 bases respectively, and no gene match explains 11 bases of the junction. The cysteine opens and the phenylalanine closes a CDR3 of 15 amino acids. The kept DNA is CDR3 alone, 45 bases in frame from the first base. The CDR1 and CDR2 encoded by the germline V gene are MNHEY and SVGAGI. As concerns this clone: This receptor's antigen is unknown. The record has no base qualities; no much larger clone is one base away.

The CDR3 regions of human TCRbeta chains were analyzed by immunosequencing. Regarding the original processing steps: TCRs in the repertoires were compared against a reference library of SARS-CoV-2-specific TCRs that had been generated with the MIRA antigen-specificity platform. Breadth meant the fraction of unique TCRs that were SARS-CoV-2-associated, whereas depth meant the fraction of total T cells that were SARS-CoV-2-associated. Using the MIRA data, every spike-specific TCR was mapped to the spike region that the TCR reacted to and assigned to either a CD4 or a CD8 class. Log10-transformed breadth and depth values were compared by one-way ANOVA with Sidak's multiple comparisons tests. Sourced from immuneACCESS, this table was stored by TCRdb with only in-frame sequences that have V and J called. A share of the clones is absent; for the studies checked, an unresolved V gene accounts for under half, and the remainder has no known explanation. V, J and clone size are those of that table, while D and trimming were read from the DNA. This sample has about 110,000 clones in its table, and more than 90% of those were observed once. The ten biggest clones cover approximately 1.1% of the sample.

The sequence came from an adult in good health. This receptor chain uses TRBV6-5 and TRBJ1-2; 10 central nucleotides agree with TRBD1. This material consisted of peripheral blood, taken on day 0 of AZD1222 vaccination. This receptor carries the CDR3 CASSPGQGFLSGYTF. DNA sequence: TGTGCCAGCAGTCCGGGACAGGGGTTTCTTAGCGGCTACACCTTC.